This is a list of T cell receptor beta chains from one sample in a study of blood T cell repertoires in COVID-19. Generated by immunoSEQ multiplex PCR, the TCRdb table keeps only in-frame clones and is missing some. Here the sample spans about 270,000 clones, roughly nine tenths being singletons. Sequencing was carried out using PBMCs or T cells enriched from blood (not recorded which). These receptors were taken from a woman aged 18-29 years who had recovered from COVID-19. Both conserved end residues are part of each CDR3. The order of the fields is V gene, D gene, J gene, clone size, CDR3 DNA, CDR3 protein. D genes are given only for firm matches. The size entry is marked missing in some rows and otherwise reads once, few, many or a size class.

V: TRBV30; D: .; J: TRBJ1-1; size: .; DNA: TGTGCCTGGAAGGGCGGGGGAACTGAAGCTTTCTTT; CDR3: CAWKGGGTEAFF
V: TRBV19; D: TRBD1; J: TRBJ1-1; size: .; DNA: TGTGCCAGTAGTATACAGGGGGCGCTTAACACTGAAGCTTTCTTT; CDR3: CASSIQGALNTEAFF
V: TRBV7-9; D: .; J: TRBJ2-2; size: .; DNA: TGTGCCAGCAGCCCTCCACTAGGCACGAACACCGGGGAGCTGTTTTTT; CDR3: CASSPPLGTNTGELFF
V: TRBV7-3; D: TRBD2; J: TRBJ2-2; size: few; DNA: TGTGCCAGCGAGCGGGAGGCGACCGGGGAGCTGTTTTTT; CDR3: CASEREATGELFF
V: TRBV11-3; D: .; J: TRBJ1-6; size: .; DNA: TGTGCCAGCACCCCGAACAGGGATTCACCCCTCCACTTT; CDR3: CASTPNRDSPLHF
V: TRBV19; D: .; J: TRBJ2-3; size: .; DNA: TGTGCCAGTAGTATATGGAGCGCTCGGAGGGGGCCTAGCACAGATACGCAGTATTTT; CDR3: CASSIWSARRGPSTDTQYF
V: TRBV7-3; D: .; J: TRBJ2-5; size: .; DNA: TGTGCCAGCAGCTTAAATCGGGGGTCCGGAGAGACCCAGTACTTC; CDR3: CASSLNRGSGETQYF
V: TRBV10-1; D: .; J: TRBJ1-1; size: .; DNA: TGCGCCAGCAGTGCACAGCCCGGGGAGAACACTGAAGCTTTCTTT; CDR3: CASSAQPGENTEAFF
V: TRBV7-9; D: .; J: TRBJ2-1; size: .; DNA: TGTGCCAGCAGCTTAGGGCGGGGTTACAATGAGCAGTTCTTC; CDR3: CASSLGRGYNEQFF
V: TRBV4-1; D: TRBD1; J: TRBJ1-6; size: .; DNA: TGCGCCAGCAGCCAAGCTCCCCCGGGACAGAATAATTCACCCCTCCACTTT; CDR3: CASSQAPPGQNNSPLHF
V: TRBV28; D: .; J: TRBJ1-1; size: few; DNA: TGTGCCAGCAGTCCGGGGGAGGGGTATCGGGCTTTCTTT; CDR3: CASSPGEGYRAFF
V: TRBV7-2; D: TRBD2; J: TRBJ2-1; size: .; DNA: TGTGCCAGCAGCACCCGCAGCGGGGGGTTCGATGAGCAGTTCTTC; CDR3: CASSTRSGGFDEQFF
V: TRBV2; D: .; J: TRBJ1-2; size: once; DNA: TGTGCCAGCACGTACTCGGGTGGCTACACCTTC; CDR3: CASTYSGGYTF
V: TRBV9; D: TRBD2; J: TRBJ2-1; size: .; DNA: TGTGCCAGCAGCGTACGGACTAGCGGGGGGTCCCACAATGAGCAGTTCTTC; CDR3: CASSVRTSGGSHNEQFF
V: TRBV28; D: TRBD1; J: TRBJ2-7; size: .; DNA: TGTGCCAGCAGTCTGGAGACGGGACAGGGGTGGTACGAGCAGTACTTC; CDR3: CASSLETGQGWYEQYF
V: TRBV15; D: TRBD1; J: TRBJ1-4; size: .; DNA: TGTGCCACCAGCAACAGGGGGACATTCGAATATGAAAAACTGTTTTTT; CDR3: CATSNRGTFEYEKLFF
V: TRBV4-3; D: TRBD2; J: TRBJ2-1; size: .; DNA: TGCGCCAGCAGCCAAGATCGGCTAGCGGGGGACTATGAGCAGTTCTTC; CDR3: CASSQDRLAGDYEQFF
V: TRBV27; D: TRBD1; J: TRBJ1-1; size: .; DNA: TGTGCCAGCAGTACGACAGGGGGCGTGAACACTGAAGCTTTCTTT; CDR3: CASSTTGGVNTEAFF
V: TRBV5-1; D: .; J: TRBJ1-2; size: few; DNA: TGCGCCAGCAGCCCCGGGCCGCGGGACGGCTATGGCTACACCTTC; CDR3: CASSPGPRDGYGYTF
V: TRBV3-1/TRBV3-2; D: .; J: TRBJ1-1; size: .; DNA: TGTGCCAGCAGCCGGAACGGGGGGTACGCTGAAGCTTTCTTT; CDR3: CASSRNGGYAEAFF
V: TRBV4-1; D: TRBD1; J: TRBJ1-4; size: .; DNA: TGCGCCAGCAGCCAAGGGGCGACAGGGAATGAAAAACTGTTTTTT; CDR3: CASSQGATGNEKLFF
V: TRBV7-9; D: .; J: TRBJ2-1; size: .; DNA: TGTGCCAGCAGCCTCGACTTTGGAAAAGAGAATGAGCAGTTCTTC; CDR3: CASSLDFGKENEQFF
V: TRBV19; D: .; J: TRBJ2-6; size: .; DNA: TGTGCCAGTAGTGTCACAGTCTTCTCTGGGGCCAACGTCCTGACTTTC; CDR3: CASSVTVFSGANVLTF
V: TRBV11-3; D: TRBD2; J: TRBJ2-3; size: .; DNA: TGTGCCAGCAGCTTACGGGGTAGCGGGGGTACAGATACGCAGTATTTT; CDR3: CASSLRGSGGTDTQYF
V: TRBV9; D: TRBD2; J: TRBJ2-5; size: .; DNA: TGTGCCAGCAGCCCTGATAGCGGGAGGGACCAAGAGACCCAGTACTTC; CDR3: CASSPDSGRDQETQYF
V: TRBV28; D: TRBD1; J: TRBJ2-3; size: .; DNA: TGTGCCAGCAGTGTCGACAGGGTCGGCACAGATACGCAGTATTTT; CDR3: CASSVDRVGTDTQYF
V: TRBV28; D: .; J: TRBJ1-6; size: .; DNA: TGTGCCAGCACCACGGGGGGGAATAATTCACCCCTCCACTTT; CDR3: CASTTGGNNSPLHF
V: TRBV28; D: .; J: TRBJ1-1; size: .; DNA: TGTGCCAGCAGTCTCGGACAGCCACTCTTCGCTTTCTTT; CDR3: CASSLGQPLFAFF
V: TRBV5-4; D: .; J: TRBJ1-2; size: .; DNA: TGTGCCAGCAGCGTGGGACCAGGGAATGGCTACACCTTC; CDR3: CASSVGPGNGYTF
V: TRBV9; D: .; J: TRBJ1-3; size: once; DNA: TGTGCCAGCAGCATTAACGCGAACTCTGGAAACACCATATATTTT; CDR3: CASSINANSGNTIYF
V: TRBV24-1; D: TRBD2; J: TRBJ2-1; size: .; DNA: TGTGCCACCAGTGCGGCTAGCGGGGAAACCTACAATGAGCAGTTCTTC; CDR3: CATSAASGETYNEQFF
V: TRBV5-1; D: TRBD1; J: TRBJ1-5; size: .; DNA: TGCGCCAGCACAGTTACAGGGGGCCCCTTCCAACAGCCCCAGCATTTT; CDR3: CASTVTGGPFQQPQHF
V: TRBV4-1; D: TRBD2; J: TRBJ2-1; size: .; DNA: TGCGCCAGCAGCCAAGATGGGCTAGCGGTTTCCTACAATGAGCAGTTCTTC; CDR3: CASSQDGLAVSYNEQFF
V: TRBV2; D: .; J: TRBJ2-5; size: .; DNA: TGTGCCAGCATTCTAGGAACGGAGACCCAGTACTTC; CDR3: CASILGTETQYF
V: TRBV5-1; D: TRBD1; J: TRBJ2-2; size: .; DNA: TGCGCCAGCAGCCCTGATGCCGGGACAGGGGTGTTTTTT; CDR3: CASSPDAGTGVFF
V: TRBV4-3; D: .; J: TRBJ1-2; size: .; DNA: TGCGCCAGCAGCCAAGATCGCACTGCTACTAACTATGGCTACACCTTC; CDR3: CASSQDRTATNYGYTF